The next 15 T cell receptor beta chains were all read from a single sample in a study of T cell changes during pregnancy in multiple sclerosis. Some clones are missing from TCRdb's copy, which holds only in-frame ones; the method was immunoSEQ multiplex PCR. The sample shows roughly 90,000 clones, 75% to 95% of them seen only once. This material consisted of peripheral blood, taken in the first trimester of pregnancy. The receptors originated from a female donor in good health, enrolled as a control in a pregnancy study.

The rearrangement links TRBV9 to TRBJ2-3, with a possible D match to TRBD2 (6 bases). The CDR3 is 18 residues long. V lost 4 bases to trimming and J lost 0 bases, with 21 bases between them. Germline V CDR1 and CDR2: SGDLS, YYNGEE. The CDR3 is CASSFRLVPVVSTDTQYF. The CDR3 DNA reads TGTGCCAGCAGCTTCCGACTAGTTCCTGTGGTGAGCACAGATACGCAGTATTTT.

This chain connects TRBV7-6 to TRBJ2-7, with unresolved D. Germline V gene lookup returns CDR1 SGHVS and CDR2 FNYEAQ. The V end lost 1 base, the J end lost 2 bases, and 9 bases lay between the germline ends. The CDR3 consists of 14 residues. The CDR3 DNA sequence: TGTGCCAGCAGCTTAGTCGAGTTTACCTACGAGCAGTACTTC. Translating gives CASSLVEFTYEQYF.

The chain recombines TRBV27 with TRBJ2-3; D gene ambiguous. Germline assignment: CDR1 MNHEY and CDR2 SMNVEV (reference sequence). V shed 4 bases and J shed 2 bases, with 4 bases lying between them. CDR3 length: 12 residues. DNA of the CDR3: TGTGCCAGCAGTTCAATCACAGATACGCAGTATTTT. This encodes CASSSITDTQYF.

This rearrangement joins TRBV5-1 to TRBJ2-3; 10 bases align to TRBD1. CDR1 and CDR2 (germline): SGHRS, YFSETQ. Unmatched junction bases numbered 9, after V lost 5 bases and J lost 0 bases. The CDR3 consists of 17 residues. CDR3 DNA sequence: TGCGCCAGCAGTCGGACAGGGGGAGGAAGTAGCACAGATACGCAGTATTTT. Translation: CASSRTGGGSSTDTQYF.

The rearrangement joins TRBV9 to TRBJ2-7, with 8 bases aligning to TRBD1. The CDR3 totals 13 residues. V trimming: 4 bases; J trimming: 6 bases; junction bases outside the gene matches: 6. CDR1 and CDR2 (germline): SGDLS, YYNGEE. In nucleotides, the CDR3 is TGTGCCAGCAGCCCAAAAACAGGGGGCGAGCAGTACTTC. Its translation is CASSPKTGGEQYF.

The chain carries TRBV28 and TRBJ2-7; the D gene is possibly TRBD2 (6 bases). In germline, CDR1 is MDHEN, CDR2 SYDVKM. The CDR3 is made up of 15 amino acids. Deletions cut 4 bases from V and 5 bases from J, with 18 bases between. CDR3 sequence (DNA): TGTGCCAGCAGTTCTCATACCGGGACTCGACACGAGCAGTACTTC. Its protein product is CASSSHTGTRHEQYF.

This rearrangement joins TRBV14 to TRBJ2-7; D is perhaps TRBD1 (7 bases). The length of the CDR3 is 16 residues. The germline V gene encodes CDR1 SGHDN and CDR2 FVKESK. The V gene lost 4 bases and the J gene lost 0 bases, with 16 bases spanning the gap. CDR3 nucleotides: TGTGCCAGCAGCCCCCCTGGAGGGGGCGCCTCCTACGAGCAGTACTTC. As protein: CASSPPGGGASYEQYF.

The chain recombines TRBV27 with TRBJ1-1; 9 nucleotides agree with TRBD1. The CDR3 runs 16 residues. With V trimmed by 0 bases and J by 7 bases, 9 bases remained unmatched. Germline V gene lookup returns CDR1 MNHEY and CDR2 SMNVEV (reference sequence). CDR3 nucleotide sequence: TGTGCCAGCAGTTTATCTATGGCCAGGACAGGGGTTGAAGCTTTCTTT. Encoded protein: CASSLSMARTGVEAFF.

The chain recombines TRBV11-2 with TRBJ2-7, with no clear D. This CDR3 contains 13 residues. The germline gives CDR1 SGHAT, CDR2 FQNNGV. Trimming removed 5 bases at V and 0 bases at J, with 8 bases between. CDR3 sequence (DNA): TGTGCCAGCAGCCTAAGATCCTCCTACGAGCAGTACTTC. The encoded protein is CASSLRSSYEQYF. The entire variable domain, with the rest obtained from reference TRBV11-2 and TRBJ2-7, is as follows: EAGVAQSPRYKIIEKRQSVAFWCNPISGHATLYWYQQILGQGPKLLIQFQNNGVVDDSQLPKDRFSAERLKGVDSTLKIQPAKLEDSAVYLCASSLRSSYEQYFGPGTRLTVT.

This clone was observed a few times. The gene calls are TRBV5-6 and TRBJ2-7; the D gene is possibly TRBD1 (5 bases). Trimming cost V 1 base and J 2 bases, with 13 bases left between them. The CDR3 is 15 amino acids. Germline V gives CDR1 SGHDT, CDR2 YYEEEE. Written as DNA, the CDR3 is TGTGCCAGCAGCTTGTGGTGGGGCAGCACCTACGAGCAGTACTTC. Translation: CASSLWWGSTYEQYF.

The chain uses TRBV27 and TRBJ1-1; D remains ambiguous. The CDR3 spans 14 residues. CDR1 and CDR2 from the germline V gene are MNHEY and SMNVEV (reference sequence). V lost 3 bases and J 0 bases, leaving 8 bases between the germline ends. CDR3: CASSFGVMNTEAFF. CDR3 bases: TGTGCCAGCAGTTTCGGGGTTATGAACACTGAAGCTTTCTTT.

This clone was seen a few times. This chain connects TRBV4-1 to TRBJ1-5, with 7 bases aligning to TRBD1. V lost 4 bases to trimming and J lost 7 bases; unmatched junction nucleotides: 13. This CDR3 comprises 16 residues. CDR1 MGHRA and CDR2 YSYEKL come from the germline V gene. This chain's CDR3 is CASSPSGETGLQPQHF. For the CDR3, the DNA is TGCGCCAGCAGCCCAAGTGGGGAGACAGGGTTACAGCCCCAGCATTTT.

The rearrangement joins TRBV30 to TRBJ1-2, with a possible D match to TRBD1 (5 bases). Germline CDR1 GTSNPN, CDR2 SVGIG (reference sequence). Trimming cost V 3 bases and J 8 bases, with 13 bases left between them. This CDR3 is 12 amino acids long. In DNA form, the CDR3 reads TGTGCCTGGAGGCTGGGGGGAAGCGGCTACACCTTC. It codes for CAWRLGGSGYTF.

The chain combines TRBV11-2 with TRBJ1-2, with 8 bases matching TRBD1. J gave up 6 bases and V 1 base, and 13 bases lay outside the gene matches. Germline values: CDR1 SGHAT, CDR2 FQNNGV. The CDR3 is 17 residues long. The CDR3 DNA reads as TGTGCCAGCAGCTTAGGTGGTACGGCCGGGACAGGTGATGGCTACACCTTC. It yields the protein CASSLGGTAGTGDGYTF.

This clone was recorded once. The chain carries TRBV28 and TRBJ1-2, with D perhaps TRBD1 (6 bases). Germline V gene data show CDR1 as MDHEN and CDR2 as SYDVKM. This CDR3 is built from 19 residues. Trimming took 7 bases from V and 6 from J, leaving 33 bases between them. DNA for the CDR3: TGTGCCAGCAACCCTCTCGTGGGAAAAGGTGGGGAACAGGGACATGGCTACACCTTC. Its protein product is CASNPLVGKGGEQGHGYTF.